This entry concerns a single TCR beta chain. The antigen remains undetermined. Naive-designated CD8 cells lacked CD45RO, were positively enriched for CCR7, and omitted terminally differentiated effector memory CD45RA+ cells. This sample stems from a study of shared clonotypes between healthy human individuals. Across the study: Per donor, CD8 memory used one plate, CD8 naive used two, CD4 memory used three and CD4 naive used three.

Libraries were prepared by immunoSEQ multiplex PCR; TCRdb keeps only in-frame clonotypes and omits some of them. Counted here are under 700,000 clones, approximately 95% occurring once; the ten biggest clones make up over 0.09%. Study observations and caveats: The study generally estimated greater richness for naive than memory subsets. Donors were few, which limited the genetic and exposure-history diversity represented.

Sequencing input: naive CD8+ T cells sorted from blood. This clonotype was sampled from a woman aged 25-40 years in good health.

CDR3 coding DNA: TGTGCCAGCAGCTCCCGGACGGCAACTAATGAAAAACTGTTTTTT. Protein sequence: CASSSRTATNEKLFF. V usage is TRBV13 and J usage is TRBJ1-4, with no clear D. The CDR3 sequence is 15 residues long. Germline lookup yields CDR1 PRHDT and CDR2 FYEKMQ (reference sequence). V was pared by 4 bases and J by 0 bases, with 9 bases between.